This T cell receptor (beta chain) was profiled in a study of T-cell reconstitution after alpha-beta-depleted transplantation in children. A library of TCRbeta sequences, prepared with unique molecular identifiers, was generated. TCRdb recomputed calls from the PCR reads with MiXCR, one row per CDR3 protein. Of roughly 670,000 distinct CDR3 sequences in the sample, approximately 14% were seen once. Regarding the study as a whole: Day-60 TCRbeta diversity that was high in some patients was derived from surviving recipient T cells and thymic progenitors. Among T cells one year after transplant, newly produced cells accounted for most counts and diversity. The study reportedly traced alpha-beta T cells about two months after transplant to several hundred expanded graft clones.

As concerns this clonotype: The antigen remains undetermined.

This clonotype was obtained from a girl aged 2-15 years with congenital amegakaryocytic thrombocytopenia, due to receive a stem cell transplant. Sequenced material: PBMCs, taken before TCRalphabeta/CD19-depleted stem cell transplant.

CDR3 loop: CASSLSVNPGHTIYF. CDR3 in DNA: TGTGCCAGCAGCTTATCGGTTAACCCGGGACACACCATATATTTT. This rearrangement joins TRBV7-2 to TRBJ1-3; tentatively, D is TRBD1 (5 bases). CDR1 and CDR2 from the germline V gene are SGHTA and FQGNSA. Trimming cost V 2 bases and J 8 bases, with 16 bases left between them. The CDR3 runs to 15 residues.